These 7 T cell receptor beta chains came from one sample sequenced in a study of Graves' ophthalmopathy and Graves' hyperthyroidism. TCR beta CDR3 regions were amplified from RNA transcripts. First-round RT-PCR with HTBI primers preceded a second-round multiplex PCR. MiXCR, applied by TCRdb to the multiplex PCR reads, yields one record per CDR3 protein. The sample holds 200,000 to 250,000 distinct CDR3 sequences, about a fifth seen once. Source material: peripheral blood. All receptors come from a woman in her forties or fifties with Graves' ophthalmopathy.

The chain uses TRBV6-1 and TRBJ1-2; 9 bases fit TRBD1. V trimming: 6 bases; J trimming: 2 bases; junction bases outside the gene matches: 7. Germline CDR1 and CDR2: MNHNS and SASEGT. This CDR3 has 15 residues. CDR3: CASRPGTGLNYGYTF. For the CDR3, the DNA is TGTGCCAGCAGACCCGGGACAGGGCTCAACTATGGCTACACCTTC.

This clonotype has ten or more counts. V gene TRBV19 combines with J gene TRBJ1-1; maybe TRBD1 (5 bases). CDR3 length: 16 amino acids. V was shortened by 10 bases and J by 1 base, with 22 bases between the two germline ends. The V gene's germline CDR1 is LNHDA and CDR2 SQIVND (reference sequence). Here the CDR3 DNA reads TGTGCCACTACTTTCCGGGGGAGGGGCCAGAACACTGAAGCTTTCTTT. This translates into CATTFRGRGQNTEAFF.

V gene TRBV9 combines with J gene TRBJ2-7, with 8 nucleotides matching TRBD2. Germline V gene sequence: CDR1 SGDLS, CDR2 YYNGEE. The junction had 5 bases not matched to a gene; V was cut back by 0 bases and J by 6 bases. The CDR3 is made up of 14 amino acids. The CDR3 here is CASSVVWTSREQYF. In nucleotides, the CDR3 is TGTGCCAGCAGCGTAGTGTGGACTAGCCGCGAGCAGTACTTC.

The J gene is TRBJ1-5, the V gene TRBV28; D uncertain. The germline V and J ends were trimmed by 5 bases and 8 bases, with 10 bases remaining between them. Germline loops: CDR1 MDHEN, CDR2 SYDVKM. This CDR3 region has 12 residues. The CDR3 is CASSPPRKPQHF. CDR3 coding DNA: TGTGCCAGCAGTCCGCCCCGGAAGCCCCAGCATTTT.

This clonotype was seen repeatedly, ten times or more. The V call is TRBV27, the J call TRBJ1-2; 10 nucleotides match TRBD1. The CDR3 extends over 16 amino acids. After removal of 6 bases from V and 4 bases from J, the junction contained 11 bases not matched to a gene. Germline CDR1 reads MNHEY; CDR2 reads SMNVEV (reference sequence). The CDR3 DNA reads as TGTGCCAGCAGCTCGAAAAGACAGGGGGCACCCTATGGCTACACCTTC. Its protein product is CASSSKRQGAPYGYTF.

V and J are TRBV2 and TRBJ1-2; 7 nucleotides line up with TRBD1. CDR3 length equals 14 residues. J was trimmed by 4 bases and V by 4 bases; bases with no gene match: 6. The germline gives CDR1 SNHLY, CDR2 FYNNEI. CDR3 bases: TGTGCCAGCAGTGGCCGACAGGGCTTCTATGGCTACACCTTC. Encoded protein: CASSGRQGFYGYTF.

This clonotype was counted ten times or more. This chain connects TRBV11-3 to TRBJ1-2; D perhaps matches TRBD1 (6 bases). The CDR3 spans 15 residues. Trimming took off 5 bases at V and 2 bases at J, with 15 bases between the two ends. Germline values: CDR1 SGHNT, CDR2 YENEEA. The DNA for the CDR3 is TGTGCCAGCAGCCGTGGACAGAGATCAAACTATGGCTACACCTTC. Translated, it gives CASSRGQRSNYGYTF.